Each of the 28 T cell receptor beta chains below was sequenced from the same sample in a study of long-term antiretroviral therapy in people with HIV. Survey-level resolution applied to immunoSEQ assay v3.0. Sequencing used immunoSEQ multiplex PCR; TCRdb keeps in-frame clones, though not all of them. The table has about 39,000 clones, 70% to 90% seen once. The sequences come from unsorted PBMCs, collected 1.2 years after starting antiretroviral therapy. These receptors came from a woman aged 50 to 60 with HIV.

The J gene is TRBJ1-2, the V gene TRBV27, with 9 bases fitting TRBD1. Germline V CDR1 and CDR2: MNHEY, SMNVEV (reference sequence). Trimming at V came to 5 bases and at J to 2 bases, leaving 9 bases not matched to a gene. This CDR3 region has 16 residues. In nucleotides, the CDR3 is TGTGCCAGCAGTCTAAGCGGGACAGGGTTGAACTATGGCTACACCTTC. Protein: CASSLSGTGLNYGYTF.

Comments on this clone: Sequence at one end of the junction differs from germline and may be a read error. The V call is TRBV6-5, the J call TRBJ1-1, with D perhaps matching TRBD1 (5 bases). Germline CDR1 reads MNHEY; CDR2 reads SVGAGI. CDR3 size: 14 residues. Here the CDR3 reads CASTYRTRGTEAFF. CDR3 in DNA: TGTGCCAGCACTTACAGGACCCGAGGCACTGAAGCTTTCTTT.

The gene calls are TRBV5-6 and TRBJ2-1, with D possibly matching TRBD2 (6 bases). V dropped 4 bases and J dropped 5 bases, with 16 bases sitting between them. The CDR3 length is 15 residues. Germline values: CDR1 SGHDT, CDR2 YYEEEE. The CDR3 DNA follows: TGTGCCAGCAGCGCGGGGTGGGGACTGGACAATGAGCAGTTCTTC. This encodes CASSAGWGLDNEQFF. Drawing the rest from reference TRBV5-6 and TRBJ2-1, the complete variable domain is DAGVTQSPTHLIKTRGQQVTLRCSPKSGHDTVSWYQQALGQGPQFIFQYYEEEERQRGNFPDRFSGHQFPNYSSELNVNALLLGDSALYLCASSAGWGLDNEQFFGPGTRLTVL.

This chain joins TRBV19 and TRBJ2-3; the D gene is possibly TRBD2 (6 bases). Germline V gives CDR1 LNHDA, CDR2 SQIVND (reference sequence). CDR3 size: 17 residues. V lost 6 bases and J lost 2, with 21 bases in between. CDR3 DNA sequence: TGTGCCAGTAGGAAAGGAGGGACTGCACGGAACACAGATACGCAGTATTTT. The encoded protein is CASRKGGTARNTDTQYF.

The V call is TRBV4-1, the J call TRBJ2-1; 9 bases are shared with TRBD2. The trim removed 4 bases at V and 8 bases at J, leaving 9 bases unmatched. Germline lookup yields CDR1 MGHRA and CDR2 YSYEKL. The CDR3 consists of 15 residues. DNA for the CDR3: TGCGCCAGCAGCCTTCCGGGGACTAGCATCGATGAGCAGTTCTTC. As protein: CASSLPGTSIDEQFF.

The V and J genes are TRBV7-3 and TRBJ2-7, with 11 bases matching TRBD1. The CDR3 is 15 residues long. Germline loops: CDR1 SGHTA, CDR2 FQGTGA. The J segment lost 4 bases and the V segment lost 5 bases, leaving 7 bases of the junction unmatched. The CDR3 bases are TGTGCCAGCAGCCCCTCCGGGACAGGGGGATACGAGCAGTACTTC. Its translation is CASSPSGTGGYEQYF.

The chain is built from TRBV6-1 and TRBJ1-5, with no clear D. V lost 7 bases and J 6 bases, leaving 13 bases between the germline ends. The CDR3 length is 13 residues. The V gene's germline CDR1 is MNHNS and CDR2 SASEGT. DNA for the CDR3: TGTGCCAGCACTCAACCCAGTACTCAGCCCCAGCATTTT. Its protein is CASTQPSTQPQHF.

CDR3: CASSQVVVRLDTQYF. CDR3 coding DNA: TGTGCCAGCAGCCAAGTCGTAGTGCGATTGGATACGCAGTATTTT. V and J are TRBV4-2 and TRBJ2-3; D remains unclear. Looked up from germline, CDR1 is LGHNA and CDR2 is YNFKEQ. The CDR3 is made up of 15 amino acids. The V and J ends lost 1 base and 6 bases respectively, with 14 bases between them.

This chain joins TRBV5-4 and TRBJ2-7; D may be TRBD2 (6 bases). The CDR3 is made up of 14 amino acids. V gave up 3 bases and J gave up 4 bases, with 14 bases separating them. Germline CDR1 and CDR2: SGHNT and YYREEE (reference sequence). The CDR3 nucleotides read TGTGCCAGCAGCTCAGGCGGGGATATGTACGAGCAGTACTTC. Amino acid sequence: CASSSGGDMYEQYF. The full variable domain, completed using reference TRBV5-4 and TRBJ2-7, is ETGVTQSPTHLIKTRGQQVTLRCSSQSGHNTVSWYQQALGQGPQFIFQYYREEENGRGNFPPRFSGLQFPNYSSELNVNALELDDSALYLCASSSGGDMYEQYFGPGTRLTVT.

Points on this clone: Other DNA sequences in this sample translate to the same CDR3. The CDR3 coding sequence is TGTGCCAGCAGGGCAGGGGTCTACGAGCAGTACTTC. It translates to CASRAGVYEQYF. The gene calls are TRBV2 and TRBJ2-7, with D possibly matching TRBD1 (6 bases). CDR1 and CDR2 from the germline V gene are SNHLY and FYNNEI. V lost 6 bases, J lost 3 bases, and 9 bases lay in between. The CDR3 has 12 amino acids.

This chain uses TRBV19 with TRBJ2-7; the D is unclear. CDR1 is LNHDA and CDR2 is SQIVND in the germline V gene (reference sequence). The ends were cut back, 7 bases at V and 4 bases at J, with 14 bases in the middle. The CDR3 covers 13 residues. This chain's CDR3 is CASTAQGRYEQYF. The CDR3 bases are TGTGCCAGTACGGCGCAAGGGCGTTACGAGCAGTACTTC.

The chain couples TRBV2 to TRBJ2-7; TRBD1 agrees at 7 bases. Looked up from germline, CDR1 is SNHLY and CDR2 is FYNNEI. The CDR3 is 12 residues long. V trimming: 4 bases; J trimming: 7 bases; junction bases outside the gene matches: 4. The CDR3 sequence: CASSVLQGEQYF. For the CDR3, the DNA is TGTGCCAGCAGTGTCCTACAGGGGGAGCAGTACTTC.

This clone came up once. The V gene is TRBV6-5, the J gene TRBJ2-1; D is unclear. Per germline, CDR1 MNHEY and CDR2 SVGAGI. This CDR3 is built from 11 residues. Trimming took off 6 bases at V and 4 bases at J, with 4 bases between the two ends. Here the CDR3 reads CASRGYNEQFF. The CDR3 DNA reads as TGTGCCAGCAGGGGATACAATGAGCAGTTCTTC.

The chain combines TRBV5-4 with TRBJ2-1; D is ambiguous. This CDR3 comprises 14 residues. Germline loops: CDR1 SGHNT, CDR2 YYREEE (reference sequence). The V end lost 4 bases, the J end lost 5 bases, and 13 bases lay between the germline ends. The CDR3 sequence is CASSPNGRNNEQFF. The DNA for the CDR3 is TGTGCCAGCAGCCCCAACGGACGGAACAATGAGCAGTTCTTC.

The CDR3 loop is CAWSVTYGYTF. Here the CDR3 DNA reads TGTGCCTGGAGTGTGACGTATGGCTACACCTTC. The genes are TRBV30 and TRBJ1-2, with no clear D. The V gene lost 0 bases and the J gene lost 5 bases, with 4 bases spanning the gap. Germline-derived CDR1 and CDR2 are GTSNPN and SVGIG (reference sequence). This CDR3 contains 11 residues.

DNA of the CDR3: TGCAGCGTTGGTAGTACCGAGCAGTACTTC. This codes for CSVGSTEQYF. V is TRBV29-1 and J is TRBJ2-7; D ambiguous. The CDR3 is 10 residues long. V was trimmed by 4 bases and J by 6 bases, leaving 7 bases between them. Per the germline V gene, CDR1 is SQVTM and CDR2 is ANQGSEA.

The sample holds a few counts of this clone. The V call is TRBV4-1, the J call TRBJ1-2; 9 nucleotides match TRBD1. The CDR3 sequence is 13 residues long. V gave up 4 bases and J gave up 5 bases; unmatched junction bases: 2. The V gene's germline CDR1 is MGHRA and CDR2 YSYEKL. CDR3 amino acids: CASSPGQGYGYTF. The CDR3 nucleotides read TGCGCCAGCAGCCCGGGACAGGGTTATGGCTACACCTTC.

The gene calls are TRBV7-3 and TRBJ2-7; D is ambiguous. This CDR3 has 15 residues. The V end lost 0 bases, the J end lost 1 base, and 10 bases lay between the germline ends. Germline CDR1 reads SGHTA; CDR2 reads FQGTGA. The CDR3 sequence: CASSLTGPPSYEQYF. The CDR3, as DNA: TGTGCCAGCAGCTTAACAGGACCGCCGTCCTACGAGCAGTACTTC.

In nucleotides, the CDR3 is TGTGCCAGCAGCTTACGGCGGCCGGACACTGAAGCTTTCTTT. The encoded protein is CASSLRRPDTEAFF. The V call is TRBV11-2, the J call TRBJ1-1, with no clear D. This CDR3 contains 14 residues. The V gene lost 2 bases and the J gene lost 3 bases, with 10 bases spanning the gap. The germline V gene has CDR1 SGHAT and CDR2 FQNNGV.

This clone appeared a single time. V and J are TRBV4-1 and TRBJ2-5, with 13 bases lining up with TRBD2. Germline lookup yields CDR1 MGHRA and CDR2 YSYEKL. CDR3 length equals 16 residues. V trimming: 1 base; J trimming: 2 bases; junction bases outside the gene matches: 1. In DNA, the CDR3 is TGCGCCAGCAGCCAAGGACTAGCGGGGGGACAAGAGACCCAGTACTTC. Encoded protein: CASSQGLAGGQETQYF.

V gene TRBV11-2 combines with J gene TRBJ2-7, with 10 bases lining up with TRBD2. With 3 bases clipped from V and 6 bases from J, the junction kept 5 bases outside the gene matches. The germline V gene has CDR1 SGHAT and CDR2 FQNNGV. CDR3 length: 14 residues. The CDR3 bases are TGTGCCAGCAGCTTCGCAGCGGGGGGGCCCGAGCAGTACTTC. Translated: CASSFAAGGPEQYF. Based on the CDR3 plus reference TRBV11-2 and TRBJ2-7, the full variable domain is EAGVAQSPRYKIIEKRQSVAFWCNPISGHATLYWYQQILGQGPKLLIQFQNNGVVDDSQLPKDRFSAERLKGVDSTLKIQPAKLEDSAVYLCASSFAAGGPEQYFGPGTRLTVT.

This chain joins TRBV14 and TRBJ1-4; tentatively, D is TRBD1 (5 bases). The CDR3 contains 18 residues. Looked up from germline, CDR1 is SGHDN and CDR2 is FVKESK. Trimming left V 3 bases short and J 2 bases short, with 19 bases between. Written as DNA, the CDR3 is TGTGCCAGCAGCCAGCACCTGATTAGGGGAGGTACTAATGAAAAACTGTTTTTT. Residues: CASSQHLIRGGTNEKLFF.

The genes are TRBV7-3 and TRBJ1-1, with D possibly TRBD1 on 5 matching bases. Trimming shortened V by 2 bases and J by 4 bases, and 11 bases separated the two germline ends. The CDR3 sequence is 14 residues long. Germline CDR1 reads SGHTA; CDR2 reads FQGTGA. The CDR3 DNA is TGTGCCAGCAGCTTATTGGGGGGACCCACTGAAGCTTTCTTT. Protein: CASSLLGGPTEAFF.

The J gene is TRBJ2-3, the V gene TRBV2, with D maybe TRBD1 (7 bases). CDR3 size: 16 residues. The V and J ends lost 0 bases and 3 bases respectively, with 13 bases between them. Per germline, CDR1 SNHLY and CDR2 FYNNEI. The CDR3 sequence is CASSEALQGGTDTQYF. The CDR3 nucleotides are TGTGCCAGCAGTGAAGCGCTTCAGGGGGGTACAGATACGCAGTATTTT.

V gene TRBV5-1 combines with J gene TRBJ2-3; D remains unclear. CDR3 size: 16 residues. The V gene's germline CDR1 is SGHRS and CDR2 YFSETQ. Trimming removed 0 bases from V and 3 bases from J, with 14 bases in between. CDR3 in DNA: TGCGCCAGCAGCTTGGAAGGGCGGCTTGGTACAGATACGCAGTATTTT. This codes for CASSLEGRLGTDTQYF.

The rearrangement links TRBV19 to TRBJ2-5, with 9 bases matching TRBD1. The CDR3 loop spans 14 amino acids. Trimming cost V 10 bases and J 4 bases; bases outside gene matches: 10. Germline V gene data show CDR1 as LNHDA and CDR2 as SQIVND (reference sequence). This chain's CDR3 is CATRDRDWSETQYF. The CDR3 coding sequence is TGTGCCACCCGGGACAGGGACTGGTCAGAGACCCAGTACTTC.

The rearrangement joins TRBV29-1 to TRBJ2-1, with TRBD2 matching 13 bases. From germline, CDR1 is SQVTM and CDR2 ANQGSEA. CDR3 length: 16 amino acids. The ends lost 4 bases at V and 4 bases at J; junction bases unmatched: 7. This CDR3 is CSVAGTSGETYNEQFF. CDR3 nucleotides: TGCAGCGTTGCAGGGACTAGCGGGGAGACATACAATGAGCAGTTCTTC.

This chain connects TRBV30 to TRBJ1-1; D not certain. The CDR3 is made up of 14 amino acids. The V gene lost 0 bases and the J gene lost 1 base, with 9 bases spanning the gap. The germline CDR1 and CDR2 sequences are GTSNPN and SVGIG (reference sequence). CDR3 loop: CAWSVLLENTEAFF. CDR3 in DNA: TGTGCCTGGAGTGTACTGTTAGAGAACACTGAAGCTTTCTTT.